This TCR beta chain emerged from a study of beta chain features in type 1 diabetes listed by TCRdb under 2018. Study-wide context: Mean age, gender distribution, total cell number and subset yield did not differ between patients and healthy donors. Across all samples, around 99 million sorted cells were examined, and cell number per subset correlated strongly with RNA yield. The study compared TCRB repertoires of sorted circulating CD4+ T cell subsets between recently diagnosed type 1 diabetes patients and matched healthy donors. Regulatory and stem cell-like memory subsets were isolated from only 8 patients and about 8 healthy donors, whereas naive and central memory subsets came from all 30 or so donors. Overall results and qualifications from the work: Because the HLA sub-analyses included only small numbers of individuals, any influence of HLA type on TCRB rearrangement was left unresolved. PCR might favor shorter templates, but patient and control samples were amplified and corrected together, so any skew would affect both groups equally. Because cDNA was sequenced instead of genomic DNA, highly expressing activated cells could be over-represented, though the groups showed no difference in activation or CD3 levels. Fewer insertions and more nucleotide deletions at VDJ recombination sites were observed in patients with type 1 diabetes, implying thymic rearrangement abnormalities. Naive, central memory and regulatory TCRB repertoires appeared to be more similar among patients than among healthy donors. Type 1 diabetes patients showed a moderate but significant shortening of TCRB CDR3 length in all four CD4+ subsets.

The entire isolated RNA was reverse transcribed using the High Capacity cDNA Reverse Transcription Kit, and thus expressed TCRB transcripts were sequenced. Deep immunoSEQ sequencing was applied to naive, central memory and regulatory T cell samples, giving an average of about 3.6 million total reads per sample. Sorted cells were lysed in RLT buffer, and RNA was extracted using DNase-treated RNeasy Micro or Mini kits according to cell number. Each cell subset was processed separately to prevent cross-contamination, with patient and healthy donor samples processed together. The immunoSEQ multiplex PCR was used to amplify TCRB sequences from cDNA, yielding 87-bp fragments that span the CDR3 region. Amplicons were sequenced on the Illumina HiSeq platform. The source study handled its data this way. Synthetic template baselines were used to correct PCR bias computationally, reads within Hamming distance 2 were collapsed together, and singletons that could not be merged were discarded. Reads were aligned against IMGT so that V, D and J genes, CDR3 length and insertions or deletions at six rearrangement sites could be assigned. Within each subset, clonotype counts were normalized to sorted cell number, and only after that were true diversity and Gini coefficients computed with the tcR R package. The overlap coefficient, calculated on TCRB nucleotide sequences, was used to measure repertoire sharing. Out-of-frame TCRB sequences from naive cells were analyzed to stand in for the pre-selection repertoire. The table was pulled from immuneACCESS by TCRdb, which kept in-frame rearrangements only. Such tables lose some clones; where checked, under half of the loss comes from unresolved V genes, and the rest has no known cause. D and trimming were read from the DNA, whereas the V and J calls and clone size are those reported in that table. In this sample the table shows more than 300,000 clones, roughly 12% of which occur a single time. The top ten clones comprise roughly 0.017% of the sample.

Each donor gave one peripheral blood draw, averaging approximately 120 mL, which was collected into heparinised tubes. A BD FACSAria II was used to sort naive, central memory, regulatory and stem cell-like memory CD4+ T cells with a panel that included CD45RO, CCR7, CD25, CD127, CD95 and CD27. All sorted populations exceeded 95% purity. PBMCs were isolated immediately by Lymphoprep density gradient centrifugation and stained directly without culture. To minimize batch effects, samples were stained and sorted in pairs, one healthy donor with one patient per experiment. The CDR3 holds 14 amino acids from the cysteine to the phenylalanine. Solely the CDR3 DNA is kept, with 42 bases framed from the first base. Clipping removes 8 bases from V and 4 bases from J, with 7 as the unmatched junction base count. CDR1 and CDR2 are drawn from the germline V gene: ENHRY, SYGVKD. Turning to this clone: Its antigen target is currently unknown. No much larger clonotype is one base removed from it; base qualities were not supplied.

This clonotype was sampled from a man between 18 and 29 years old in good health. The chain employs TRBV10-3 and TRBJ1-2; a stretch of 10 junction bases matches TRBD1. The sequencing input was naive CD4+ T cells from blood. This specimen's cell subset or site label, interpreted: true naive CD4+ T cells. CDR3 reads: CAIRVGTGAYGYTF. The nucleotides are TGTGCCATCCGGGTCGGGACAGGGGCCTATGGCTACACCTTC.